This T cell receptor beta chain was identified in a study of human T cells and chemical hapten exposure. Time point noted: patch test 3, about 24 weeks after DPC sensitization. Treatment: therapeutic diphenylcyclopropenone sensitization with weekly scalp DPC. The germline gives CDR1 MDHEN, CDR2 SYDVKM. Trimming took off 4 bases at V and 1 base at J, with 10 bases between the two ends. The CDR3 sequence is 14 residues long. One entry per CDR3 protein results from TCRdb running MiXCR on the RACE reads. This repertoire shows 180,000 or so distinct CDR3 sequences, 24% found once; its top ten account for approximately 2.5%. This clonotype has just a few counts.

The specimen was whole blood, collected in connection with sensitization to the hapten diphenylcyclopropenone (DPC). This clonotype was obtained from a woman in her thirties or forties with alopecia areata. Some clones in this sample may be carry-over from other donors' samples. The V gene is TRBV28, the J gene TRBJ1-1; unclear D gene. CDR3 nucleotide sequence: TGTGCCAGCAGTTATGATGAGGGGAACACTGAAGCTTTCTTT. It codes for CASSYDEGNTEAFF.